This TCR beta chain was sequenced for a study of cytomegalovirus exposure and HLA in healthy donors. Study context: Within the Caucasian-associated ancestry cluster were 65% to 85% of the 350 to 400 genotyped donors.

Healthy individuals who donated bone marrow served as the donors. Germline V gives CDR1 MNHEY, CDR2 SVGAGI. V lost 6 bases to trimming and J lost 1 base; unmatched junction nucleotides: 6. The CDR3 extends over 15 amino acids. With 60 Vbeta and 13 Jbeta primers, the PCR was carried out. TCRdb's table, derived via immunoSEQ multiplex PCR, lists solely in-frame clones and lacks some. The sample consists of some 84,000 clones, more than 50% of them appearing once. The TCR originated in a woman between 40 and 55 years old in good health and CMV-seropositive. The chain employs TRBV6-5 and TRBJ1-1; the match to TRBD1 covers 9 bases. Sequenced: PBMCs. The CDR3 loop reads CASRSWTGENTEAFF. The CDR3, as DNA: TGTGCCAGCAGGTCTTGGACAGGGGAGAACACTGAAGCTTTCTTT.